Below, 17 T cell receptor beta chains from the same sample are listed, as sequenced in a study of response to subunit inactivated influenza vaccine. MiXCR, run by TCRdb on the RT-PCR reads, gives a single entry per CDR3 protein. The sample includes about 480,000 distinct CDR3 sequences, around 9.9% seen only once; the top ten take approximately 12%. The material sequenced was PBMCs from blood, taken around seven weeks after vaccination. Receptor source: a man aged 50 to 60 who received an inactivated influenza vaccine.

V and J are TRBV7-9 and TRBJ2-7, with 9 bases lining up with TRBD2. Germline values: CDR1 SEHNR, CDR2 FQNEAQ (reference sequence). After removal of 0 bases from V and 0 bases from J, the junction contained 6 bases not matched to a gene. The CDR3 covers 17 residues. Here the CDR3 reads CASSLASGRGGSYEQYF. CDR3 nucleotide sequence: TGTGCCAGCAGCTTAGCGTCTGGGCGGGGGGGCTCCTACGAGCAGTACTTC.

This clonotype was counted only a few times. This chain joins TRBV7-8 and TRBJ2-1; a possible D gene is TRBD2 (5 bases). V was cut by 5 bases and J by 4 bases, with 21 bases left in between. The germline CDR1 and CDR2 sequences are SGHVS and FQNEAQ. CDR3 length equals 17 residues. The CDR3 is CASSLTRRQLGYNEQFF. The CDR3, as DNA: TGTGCCAGCAGCCTAACTAGGAGGCAGTTGGGATACAATGAGCAGTTCTTC.

The chain couples TRBV3-1 to TRBJ1-5; 7 positions agree with TRBD1. The length of the CDR3 is 14 residues. From germline, CDR1 is LGHDT and CDR2 YNNKEL (reference sequence). V was clipped by 5 bases and J by 3 bases; unmatched bases: 4. CDR3: CASSETGNNQPQHF. Written as DNA, the CDR3 is TGTGCCAGCAGCGAGACAGGGAACAATCAGCCCCAGCATTTT.

There are many counts of this clonotype. The chain links TRBV4-2 to TRBJ2-3, with TRBD2 identical over 9 bases. After removal of 1 base from V and 4 bases from J, the junction contained 3 bases not matched to a gene. The germline V gene encodes CDR1 LGHNA and CDR2 YNFKEQ. This CDR3 has 15 amino acids. CDR3 DNA sequence: TGTGCCAGCAGCCAAGCAGCGGGGGGACCAGATACGCAGTATTTT. This codes for CASSQAAGGPDTQYF.

This clonotype has at least ten counts. The rearrangement links TRBV9 to TRBJ2-7, with 9 bases that match TRBD2. V trimming: 1 base; J trimming: 6 bases; junction bases outside the gene matches: 8. The CDR3 totals 15 residues. The V gene's germline CDR1 is SGDLS and CDR2 YYNGEE. CDR3 coding DNA: TGTGCCAGCAGCGTACTCAGCGGGGGGTTTGGCGAGCAGTACTTC. Protein: CASSVLSGGFGEQYF. Based on the CDR3 plus reference TRBV9 and TRBJ2-7, the full variable domain is DSGVTQTPKHLITATGQRVTLRCSPRSGDLSVYWYQQSLDQGLQFLIQYYNGEERAKGNILERFSAQQFPDLHSELNLSSLELGDSALYFCASSVLSGGFGEQYFGPGTRLTVT.

The chain joins TRBV11-2 to TRBJ2-5; D is tentatively TRBD1 or TRBD2 (5 bases each). The CDR3 is 12 amino acids. Germline lookup yields CDR1 SGHAT and CDR2 FQNNGV. V lost 4 bases to trimming and J lost 5 bases, with 8 bases between them. In DNA form, the CDR3 reads TGTGCCAGCAGCTCGTGGGGGGAGACCCAGTACTTC. Residues: CASSSWGETQYF.

The V call is TRBV4-1, the J call TRBJ1-6; TRBD1 matches at 11 bases. The CDR3 has 17 residues. The V and J ends lost 1 base and 3 bases, in that order; junction bases with no gene match: 2. CDR1 MGHRA and CDR2 YSYEKL come from the germline V gene. The CDR3 region is CASSQVGTGGYNSPLHF. CDR3 sequence (DNA): TGCGCCAGCAGCCAAGTTGGGACAGGGGGCTATAATTCACCCCTCCACTTT.

This clonotype was seen ten or more times. This chain joins TRBV20-1 and TRBJ2-2, with D possibly matching TRBD2 (7 bases). The length of the CDR3 is 13 residues. The ends were cut back, 5 bases at V and 5 bases at J, with 12 bases in the middle. In germline, CDR1 is DFQATT, CDR2 SNEGSKA (reference sequence). The CDR3 protein is CSAQRGGTGELFF. DNA of the CDR3: TGCAGTGCTCAAAGGGGGGGAACCGGGGAGCTGTTTTTT.

This clonotype was recorded a few times. This chain joins TRBV7-2 and TRBJ2-7; TRBD1 agrees at 9 bases. Losses at the gene ends were 5 bases for V and 0 bases for J; bases not matched to a gene: 5. The CDR3 sequence is 15 residues long. Germline-derived CDR1 and CDR2 are SGHTA and FQGNSA. CDR3 coding DNA: TGTGCCAGCAGCCGGGGACAGGGCCTCTCCTACGAGCAGTACTTC. It codes for CASSRGQGLSYEQYF.

This clonotype was found a few times. V usage is TRBV6-5 and J usage is TRBJ2-2; TRBD2 is a possible D gene (5 bases). This CDR3 region has 13 residues. With 2 bases removed from V and 7 bases from J, the gap between germline ends came to 8 bases. CDR1 and CDR2 (germline): MNHEY, SVGAGI. For the CDR3, the DNA is TGTGCCAGCAGTTACGAGGGCGACGGGGAGCTGTTTTTT. This gives the protein CASSYEGDGELFF.

This clonotype was found a few times. The chain carries TRBV27 and TRBJ2-5; maybe TRBD2 (6 bases). The V gene lost 5 bases and the J gene lost 5 bases, with 15 bases spanning the gap. CDR1 is MNHEY, CDR2 SMNVEV, per germline (reference sequence). The CDR3 consists of 14 residues. The CDR3 nucleotides are TGTGCCAGCAGTATGACTAGGCTTGGGGAGACCCAGTACTTC. It codes for CASSMTRLGETQYF.

This clonotype was detected ten times or more. This sequence joins TRBV29-1 and TRBJ1-5; tentatively, D is TRBD1 (5 bases). CDR3 length equals 14 residues. Looked up from germline, CDR1 is SQVTM and CDR2 is ANQGSEA. Trimming removed 5 bases at V and 0 bases at J, with 11 bases between. This CDR3 is CSVRGTDSNQPQHF. The CDR3 nucleotides read TGCAGCGTTAGAGGGACGGATAGCAATCAGCCCCAGCATTTT.

The table lists this clonotype with many counts. The genes are TRBV20-1 and TRBJ2-5; TRBD2 aligns across 8 bases. The CDR3 is 11 residues long. Unmatched junction bases numbered 4, after V lost 8 bases and J lost 5 bases. Germline V gives CDR1 DFQATT, CDR2 SNEGSKA (reference sequence). CDR3: CSPRLAETQYF. The CDR3 nucleotides are TGCAGTCCCCGACTAGCGGAGACCCAGTACTTC.

This clonotype has just a few counts. The rearrangement uses TRBV4-1 and TRBJ1-2; D uncertain. V lost 1 base, J lost 5 bases, and 8 bases lay in between. Germline CDR1 reads MGHRA; CDR2 reads YSYEKL. This CDR3 spans 13 amino acids. In DNA form, the CDR3 reads TGCGCCAGCAGCCAAGGGGGAATGTATGGCTACACCTTC. Residues: CASSQGGMYGYTF.

The chain couples TRBV11-1 to TRBJ1-4; D ambiguous. The CDR3 has 13 residues. V was clipped by 6 bases and J by 5 bases, with 10 bases between them. The germline gives CDR1 SGHAT, CDR2 FQDESV (reference sequence). CDR3 sequence (DNA): TGTGCCAGCAGTTACCGGGAGAATGAAAAACTGTTTTTT. Translating it yields CASSYRENEKLFF.

The sample holds a few counts of this clonotype. This chain connects TRBV27 to TRBJ2-1; no clear D gene. V lost 0 bases and J 0 bases, leaving 12 bases between the germline ends. CDR3 length equals 17 residues. Looked up from germline, CDR1 is MNHEY and CDR2 is SMNVEV (reference sequence). The CDR3 protein is CASSLSQAQRSYNEQFF. CDR3 nucleotides: TGTGCCAGCAGTTTATCGCAAGCGCAGCGCTCCTACAATGAGCAGTTCTTC.

The chain links TRBV6-2 or TRBV6-3 to TRBJ2-1; D possibly uses TRBD1 or TRBD2 (7 bases each). In germline, CDR1 is MNHEY, CDR2 SVGEGT. V lost 6 bases and J 5 bases, leaving 29 bases between the germline ends. CDR3 length: 19 residues. The CDR3 sequence: CASRESQGLRLAAHNEQFF. CDR3 DNA: TGTGCCAGCAGGGAATCACAGGGGCTTCGGCTAGCGGCTCACAATGAGCAGTTCTTC.